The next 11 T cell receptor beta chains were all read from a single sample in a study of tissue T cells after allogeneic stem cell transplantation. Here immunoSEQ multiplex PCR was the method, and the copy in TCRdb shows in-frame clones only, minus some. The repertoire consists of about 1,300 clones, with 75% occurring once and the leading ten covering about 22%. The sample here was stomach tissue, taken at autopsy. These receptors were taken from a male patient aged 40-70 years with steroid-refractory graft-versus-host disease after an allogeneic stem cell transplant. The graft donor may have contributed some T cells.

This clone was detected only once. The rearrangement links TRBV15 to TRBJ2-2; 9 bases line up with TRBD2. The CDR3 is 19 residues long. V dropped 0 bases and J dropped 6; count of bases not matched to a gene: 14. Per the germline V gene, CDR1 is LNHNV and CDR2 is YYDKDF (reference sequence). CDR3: CATSRELGGQSGGPGELFF. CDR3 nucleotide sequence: TGTGCCACCAGCAGAGAGTTGGGCGGACAGAGCGGGGGGCCCGGGGAGCTGTTTTTT.

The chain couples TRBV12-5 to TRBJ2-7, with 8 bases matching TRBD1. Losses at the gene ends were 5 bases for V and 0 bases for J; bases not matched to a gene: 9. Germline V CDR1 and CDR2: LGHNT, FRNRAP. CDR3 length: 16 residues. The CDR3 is CASGGARTGSSYEQYF. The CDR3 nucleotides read TGTGCTAGTGGTGGGGCCCGGACAGGGAGCTCCTACGAGCAGTACTTC.

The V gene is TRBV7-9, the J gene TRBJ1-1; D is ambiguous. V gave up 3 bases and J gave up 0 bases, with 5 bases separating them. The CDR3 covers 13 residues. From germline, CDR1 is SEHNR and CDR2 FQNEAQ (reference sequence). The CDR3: CASSFTVNTEAFF. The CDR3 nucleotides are TGTGCCAGCAGCTTTACAGTGAACACTGAAGCTTTCTTT.

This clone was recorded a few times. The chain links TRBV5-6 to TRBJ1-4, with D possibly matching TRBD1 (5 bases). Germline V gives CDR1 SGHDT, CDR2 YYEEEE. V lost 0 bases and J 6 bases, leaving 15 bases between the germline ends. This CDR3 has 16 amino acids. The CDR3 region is CASSLAQGTSDEKLFF. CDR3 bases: TGTGCCAGCAGCTTGGCCCAGGGTACTTCAGATGAAAAACTGTTTTTT.

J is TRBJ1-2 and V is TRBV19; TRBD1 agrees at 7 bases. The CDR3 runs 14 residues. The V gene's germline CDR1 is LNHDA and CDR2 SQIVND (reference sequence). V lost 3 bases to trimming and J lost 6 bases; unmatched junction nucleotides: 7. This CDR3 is CASSITGVAHGYTF. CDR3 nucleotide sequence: TGTGCCAGTAGTATTACAGGGGTGGCGCATGGCTACACCTTC.

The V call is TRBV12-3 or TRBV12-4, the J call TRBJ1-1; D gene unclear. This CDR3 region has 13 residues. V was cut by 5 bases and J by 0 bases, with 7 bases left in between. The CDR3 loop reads CASSHNLNTEAFF. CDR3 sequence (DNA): TGTGCCAGCAGTCACAACCTGAACACTGAAGCTTTCTTT.

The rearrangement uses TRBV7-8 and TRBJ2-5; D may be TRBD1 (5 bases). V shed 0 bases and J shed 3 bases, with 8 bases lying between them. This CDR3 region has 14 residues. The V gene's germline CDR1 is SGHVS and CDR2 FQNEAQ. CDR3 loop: CASSLAIGEETQYF. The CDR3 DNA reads TGTGCCAGCAGCTTAGCCATAGGGGAAGAGACCCAGTACTTC.

CDR3 sequence: CASSLYGHVGQGGSTEAFF. DNA of the CDR3: TGTGCCAGCAGTTTATACGGGCACGTGGGACAGGGAGGATCCACTGAAGCTTTCTTT. The chain employs TRBV27 and TRBJ1-1; 9 bases map to TRBD1. Germline CDR1 and CDR2: MNHEY and SMNVEV (reference sequence). J gave up 4 bases and V 1 base, and 16 bases lay outside the gene matches. The CDR3 is 19 residues long.

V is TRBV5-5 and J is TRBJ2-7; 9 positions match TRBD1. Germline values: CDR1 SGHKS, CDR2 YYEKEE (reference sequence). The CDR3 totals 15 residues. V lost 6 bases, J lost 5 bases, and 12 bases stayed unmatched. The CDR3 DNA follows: TGTGCCAGCAACCCGGGACAGGGTTTCGGCGACGAGCAGTACTTC. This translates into CASNPGQGFGDEQYF.

CDR3 residues: CASSLTGGEEKLFF. DNA for the CDR3: TGTGCCAGCAGCTTGACAGGGGGCGAGGAAAAACTGTTTTTT. This chain connects TRBV2 to TRBJ1-4, with TRBD1 matching 10 bases. V lost 6 bases and J lost 8; bases outside the gene matches: 6. The germline gives CDR1 SNHLY, CDR2 FYNNEI. CDR3 length: 14 amino acids.

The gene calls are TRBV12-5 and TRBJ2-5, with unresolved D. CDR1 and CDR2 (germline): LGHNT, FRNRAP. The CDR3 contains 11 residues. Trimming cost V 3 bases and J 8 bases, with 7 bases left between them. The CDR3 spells CASGFEGTQYF. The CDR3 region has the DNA TGTGCTAGTGGTTTCGAAGGTACCCAGTACTTC.